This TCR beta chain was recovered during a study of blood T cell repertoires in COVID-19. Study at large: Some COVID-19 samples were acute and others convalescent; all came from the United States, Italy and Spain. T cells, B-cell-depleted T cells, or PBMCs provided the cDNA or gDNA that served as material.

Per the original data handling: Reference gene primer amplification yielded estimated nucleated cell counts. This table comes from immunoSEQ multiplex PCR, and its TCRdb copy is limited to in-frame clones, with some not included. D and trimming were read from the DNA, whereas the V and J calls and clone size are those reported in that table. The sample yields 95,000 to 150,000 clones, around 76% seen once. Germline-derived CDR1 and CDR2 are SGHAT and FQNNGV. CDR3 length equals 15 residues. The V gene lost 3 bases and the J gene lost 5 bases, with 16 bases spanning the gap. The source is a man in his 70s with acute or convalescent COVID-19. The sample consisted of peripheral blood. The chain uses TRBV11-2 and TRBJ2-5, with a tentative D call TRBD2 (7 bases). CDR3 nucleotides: TGTGCCAGCAGCTTCGTGTCCGGGGGGCGTGAGACCCAGTACTTC. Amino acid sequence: CASSFVSGGRETQYF. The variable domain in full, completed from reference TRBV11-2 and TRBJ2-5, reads EAGVAQSPRYKIIEKRQSVAFWCNPISGHATLYWYQQILGQGPKLLIQFQNNGVVDDSQLPKDRFSAERLKGVDSTLKIQPAKLEDSAVYLCASSFVSGGRETQYFGPGTRLLVL.